The 2 T cell receptor beta chains below were found in one sample sequenced in a study of blood T cell repertoires in COVID-19. Some clones are missing from TCRdb's copy, which holds only in-frame ones; the method was immunoSEQ multiplex PCR. The sample has tens of thousands of clones, more than 80% seen once. The sequenced material came from peripheral blood. Receptor source: an elderly woman with acute or convalescent COVID-19.

The chain couples TRBV18 to TRBJ1-2; 7 bases agree with TRBD1. The junction had 5 bases not matched to a gene; V was cut back by 6 bases and J by 4 bases. Germline V CDR1 and CDR2: KGHSH, LQKENI. The CDR3 is 13 amino acids. CDR3 sequence reads: CASSFDRAYGYTF. CDR3 nucleotide sequence: TGTGCCAGCTCCTTCGACAGGGCCTATGGCTACACCTTC.

The chain couples TRBV5-1 to TRBJ2-5; D uncertain. This CDR3 comprises 16 residues. V dropped 0 bases and J dropped 2 bases, with 14 bases sitting between them. CDR1 and CDR2 (germline): SGHRS, YFSETQ. CDR3 bases: TGCGCCAGCAGCTTGGCGGCTAGTCATTTGCAAGAGACCCAGTACTTC. Translating gives CASSLAASHLQETQYF.